Listed below are T cell receptor beta chains from one sample, sequenced in a study of read filtering for tumor transcriptome and immune sequencing. A single record per CDR3 protein comes from TCRdb applying MiXCR to the reads. The repertoire holds 35,000 to 40,000 distinct CDR3 sequences, with 12% to 15% as singletons. Material for sequencing was a population of CD138-negative cells sorted from bone marrow. These receptors originate from a donor at least 40 years old with multiple myeloma. Both conserved end residues are part of each CDR3. The D gene is left open where the match is weak. Clone size appears in some rows only: once, few, many, or a class for an expanded clone.

j_call v_call d_call clone_size cdr3_aa cdr3_nt
TRBJ2-2 TRBV28 TRBD2 many CASSWGLAGVRTGELFF TGTGCCAGCAGTTGGGGACTAGCGGGAGTAAGGACCGGGGAGCTGTTTTTT
TRBJ2-1 TRBV27 . many CASSLQAEPPGNEQFF TGTGCCAGCAGTTTACAAGCGGAACCCCCCGGGAATGAGCAGTTCTTC
TRBJ2-1 TRBV28 TRBD2 many CASSFSGGRAGDEQFF TGTGCCAGCAGTTTTTCGGGCGGGAGGGCCGGGGATGAGCAGTTCTTC
TRBJ2-5 TRBV20-1 TRBD2 . CSASSGSRLGEAQYF TGCAGTGCTAGTAGCGGGAGCAGGCTGGGAGAGGCCCAGTACTTC
TRBJ2-3 TRBV20-1 . many CSARRQTSTDTQYF TGCAGTGCTAGACGTCAAACTAGCACAGATACGCAGTATTTT
TRBJ2-6 TRBV11-2 . . CASSRSVSSGANVLTF TGTGCCAGCAGCCGGAGTGTCAGCTCTGGGGCCAACGTCCTGACTTTC
TRBJ2-6 TRBV27 . many CASSHSSGANVLTF TGTGCCAGCAGTCACTCCTCTGGGGCCAACGTCCTGACTTTC
TRBJ2-7 TRBV20-1 TRBD1 many CSADRDRGSYEQYF TGCAGTGCGGACCGGGACAGGGGGTCCTACGAGCAGTACTTC
TRBJ2-3 TRBV11-2 TRBD2 . CASSWTSGSGVDTQYF TGTGCCAGCAGCTGGACTAGCGGGAGTGGGGTAGATACGCAGTATTTT
TRBJ2-1 TRBV6-2/TRBV6-3 TRBD2 few CASRYGLAGNNEQFF TGTGCCAGCAGATATGGACTAGCGGGAAACAATGAGCAGTTCTTC
TRBJ2-1 TRBV12-3/TRBV12-4 . many CASSFAGGNNEQFF TGTGCCAGCAGTTTTGCAGGCGGGAACAATGAGCAGTTCTTC
TRBJ1-3 TRBV10-2 . many CASSESLQPSSGNTIYF TGCGCCAGCAGTGAGTCGCTTCAGCCGAGCTCTGGAAACACCATATATTTT
TRBJ2-1 TRBV6-1 TRBD2 many CASSAQRARGAYNEQFF TGTGCCAGCAGTGCCCAAAGGGCACGGGGGGCCTACAATGAGCAGTTCTTC
TRBJ2-1 TRBV30 TRBD2 many CAWSGGLAGGRDEQFF TGTGCCTGGAGCGGGGGGCTAGCGGGAGGGAGGGATGAGCAGTTCTTC
TRBJ2-1 TRBV27 . many CASSLAGPYNEQFF TGTGCCAGCAGTTTAGCGGGGCCCTACAATGAGCAGTTCTTC
TRBJ2-7 TRBV28 . . CATVDVGEDYSYEQYF TGTGCTACTGTCGACGTGGGGGAGGATTACTCCTACGAGCAGTACTTC
TRBJ2-7 TRBV28 . many CASSLARDPYEQYF TGTGCCAGCAGTTTAGCACGGGACCCCTACGAGCAGTACTTC
TRBJ2-1 TRBV29-1 TRBD2 medium-sized CSAGTSGSVQFF TGCAGCGCCGGTACTAGCGGGAGCGTGCAGTTCTTC
TRBJ2-1 TRBV11-2 TRBD2 few CASSPTSGRNEQFF TGTGCCAGCAGCCCGACTAGCGGGAGGAATGAGCAGTTCTTC